In its sample, the clone carrying this TCR beta chain was seen a few times. Its antigen is unidentified. The CDR3 is 14 residues long. The germline gives CDR1 SGHRS, CDR2 YFSETQ. The V gene end was trimmed by 0 bases and the J gene end by 5 bases; junction bases not matched to a gene: 3. This record comes from a study of beta chain features in type 1 diabetes. Study results and caveats: Within each of all four CD4+ subsets, Type 1 diabetes patients had TCRB CDR3s that were moderately but significantly shorter. It was among patients, rather than healthy donors, that naive, central memory and Treg TCRB repertoires appeared more similar. Amplification by PCR could prefer shorter templates, with the same effect in patients and controls.

Isolated RNA was reverse transcribed in full, so expressed TCRB transcripts were sequenced. Measured with immunoSEQ multiplex PCR; TCRdb has only the in-frame clones, and not every one. The sample contains 640,000 or so clones, 13% of which appear only once. The V gene is TRBV5-1, the J gene TRBJ2-7, with 9 bases identical to TRBD1. This TCR came from a man aged 18 to 29 with type 1 diabetes. Sequenced input: naive CD4+ T cells from blood. The CDR3 is CASSLGDRVHEQYF. The DNA of the CDR3 is TGCGCCAGCAGCTTGGGGGACAGGGTCCACGAGCAGTACTTC.